This TCR beta chain is drawn from a study of T cells in Graves' hyperthyroidism and ophthalmopathy. There were TCR beta CDR3 regions amplified from RNA transcripts. A set of HTBI primers served as the primers for a first-round RT-PCR of the TCR CDR3. TCRdb fed the multiplex PCR reads into MiXCR, producing one record per CDR3 protein. Found here are 300,000 to 450,000 distinct CDR3 sequences, less than 15% of them singletons; the top ten hold around 9.2%. Points on this clonotype: What it recognizes is unknown.

Study results and limitations: Appearing also in blood were most of the thyroid clonotypes expanded above 0.001.

Germline CDR1 is SNHLY and CDR2 is FYNNEI. The V end lost 8 bases, the J end lost 4 bases, and 12 bases lay between the germline ends. CDR3 size: 12 residues. Hyperthyroidism, newly diagnosed and lasting under 2 months, affected patients aged 18 to 65. Used for diagnoses were clinical symptoms, serum thyroxine and TRAb, thyroid ultrasound and orbital computed tomography. This TCR derives from a woman between 18 and 29 years old with Graves' hyperthyroidism. Source material: blood. This chain connects TRBV2 to TRBJ2-7; tentative D call: TRBD2 (5 bases). For the CDR3, the DNA is TGTGCCAGCGTCGAGGGTATGTACGAGCAGTACTTC. It yields the protein CASVEGMYEQYF. The full variable domain, with the rest looked up from reference TRBV2 and TRBJ2-7, is EPEVTQTPSHQVTQMGQEVILRCVPISNHLYFYWYRQILGQKVEFLVSFYNNEISEKSEIFDDQFSVERPDGSNFTLKIRSTKLEDSAMYFCASVEGMYEQYFGPGTRLTVT.